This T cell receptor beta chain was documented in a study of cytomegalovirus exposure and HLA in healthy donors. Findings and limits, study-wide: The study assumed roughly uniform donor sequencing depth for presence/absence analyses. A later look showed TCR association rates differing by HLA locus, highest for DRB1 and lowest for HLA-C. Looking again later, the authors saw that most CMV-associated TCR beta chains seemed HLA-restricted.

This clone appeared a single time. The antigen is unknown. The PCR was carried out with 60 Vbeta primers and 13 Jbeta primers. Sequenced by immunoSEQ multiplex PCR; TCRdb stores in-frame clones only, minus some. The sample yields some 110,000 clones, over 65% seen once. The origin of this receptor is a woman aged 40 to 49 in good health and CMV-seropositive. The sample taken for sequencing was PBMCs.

As DNA, the CDR3 is TGTGCCATCAGGAGGGAAGCAACTCTCGAGCAGTACTTC. Its translation is CAIRREATLEQYF. This chain joins TRBV10-3 and TRBJ2-7; tentative D call: TRBD2 (5 bases). The CDR3 covers 13 residues. The V gene lost 6 bases and the J gene lost 6 bases, with 15 bases spanning the gap. Germline V lookup: CDR1 ENHRY, CDR2 SYGVKD.